Given below is one TCR beta chain in context. As yet, its antigen is unknown. The V and J ends lost 1 base and 3 bases respectively, with 7 bases between them. This CDR3 region has 14 residues. The germline gives CDR1 LGHNA, CDR2 YSLEER. Some 30,000 T cell genomes, or approximately 0.2 ug DNA, went into the sorted-subset replicate PCRs. Clones were read by immunoSEQ multiplex PCR, and TCRdb kept only the in-frame ones, dropping some. The profile shows approximately 1,000,000 clones, 70% to 85% of them singletons. The data were obtained in a study of shared clonotypes between healthy human individuals. Study-wide background: Donors, aged 18 to 49, were a couple of women and a few men.

Notes on the study in general: Although depth was large, rarefaction showed that sequencing of the sorted subsets was incomplete. Between a handful of donors, naive CD4 clonotypes were shared at a level of approximately 5%.

The genes are TRBV4-3 and TRBJ2-4; the D call may be TRBD1 or TRBD2 (5 bases each). The sample consisted of memory CD4+ T cells from PBMCs. Subset defined: CD45RA-negative fraction. The clonotype comes from a man aged 18 to 30 in good health. Some clones in this sample may be carry-over from other donors' samples. CDR3 region: CASSQVGDKNIQYF. CDR3 coding DNA: TGCGCCAGCAGCCAAGTGGGGGACAAAAACATTCAGTACTTC.